Below, 22 T cell receptor beta chains from the same sample are listed, as sequenced in a study of blood T cell repertoires in COVID-19. Profiled with immunoSEQ multiplex PCR; TCRdb holds only in-frame clones, not every one. The sample has under 200,000 clones, approximately 86% seen once; the top ten hold roughly 3.9%. Sequenced material: peripheral blood. The receptors originated from a woman aged 60-70 years who had recovered from COVID-19.

The chain carries TRBV15 and TRBJ1-5, with a possible D match to TRBD1 (6 bases). V lost 0 bases and J lost 4, with 13 bases in between. The germline V gene has CDR1 LNHNV and CDR2 YYDKDF (reference sequence). The CDR3 consists of 16 residues. The CDR3 nucleotides read TGTGCCACCAGCAGAGAGGGGGCCTCGGGGAATCAGCCCCAGCATTTT. It translates to CATSREGASGNQPQHF.

This chain joins TRBV7-9 and TRBJ1-2; 9 nucleotides match TRBD1. Germline V gene lookup returns CDR1 SEHNR and CDR2 FQNEAQ (reference sequence). The length of the CDR3 is 15 residues. The V segment lost 7 bases and the J segment 5 bases; nucleotides outside the gene matches: 11. CDR3 amino acids: CASTEQGAGRYGYTF. The CDR3 DNA sequence: TGTGCCAGCACCGAACAGGGGGCTGGAAGGTATGGCTACACCTTC.

The chain is built from TRBV19 and TRBJ1-2, with D unclear. CDR3 size: 15 residues. CDR1 is LNHDA, CDR2 SQIVND, per germline (reference sequence). V lost 3 bases and J 2 bases, leaving 13 bases between the germline ends. As DNA, the CDR3 is TGTGCCAGTAGTATCGGTGGGTTCGGGAACTATGGCTACACCTTC. Translating it yields CASSIGGFGNYGYTF.

The chain employs TRBV25-1 and TRBJ2-7; tentative D call: TRBD2 (6 bases). Germline V CDR1 and CDR2: MGHDK, SYGVNS. V was clipped by 10 bases and J by 2 bases, with 15 bases between them. The CDR3 covers 13 residues. CDR3: CAIGTVGTYEQYF. In DNA form, the CDR3 reads TGTGCCATCGGGACTGTCGGGACCTACGAGCAGTACTTC.

In this sample, this clone turned up once. The rearrangement uses TRBV10-3 and TRBJ1-2, with TRBD1 as a possible D gene (6 bases). The germline V gene encodes CDR1 ENHRY and CDR2 SYGVKD. This CDR3 region has 11 residues. The V gene lost 7 bases and the J gene lost 7 bases, with 10 bases spanning the gap. CDR3 bases: TGTGCCATCATGGGGGCCAGTGGCTACACCTTC. Protein sequence: CAIMGASGYTF.

The V and J genes are TRBV7-6 and TRBJ1-2, with D tentatively TRBD1 (5 bases). The CDR3 covers 17 residues. V lost 1 base and J lost 8, with 23 bases in between. Germline V gene lookup returns CDR1 SGHVS and CDR2 FNYEAQ. The CDR3 spells CASSLGAAEGRRDGYTF. Written as DNA, the CDR3 is TGTGCCAGCAGCTTAGGAGCCGCGGAAGGGCGGCGGGACGGCTACACCTTC.

V gene TRBV24-1 combines with J gene TRBJ1-4; TRBD1 might be the D (6 bases). Trimming stripped 3 bases from V and 8 bases from J, with 9 bases between. The V gene's germline CDR1 is KGHDR and CDR2 SFDVKD. CDR3 length equals 13 residues. The CDR3 loop reads CATSDQRGEKLFF. The CDR3 DNA is TGTGCCACCAGTGATCAGAGGGGGGAAAAACTGTTTTTT.

The gene calls are TRBV7-8 and TRBJ2-5; the D is unclear. From germline, CDR1 is SGHVS and CDR2 FQNEAQ. Trimming left V 5 bases short and J 1 base short, with 5 bases between. The CDR3 sequence is 12 residues long. The CDR3 spells CASSRVQETQYF. In DNA form, the CDR3 reads TGTGCCAGCAGCCGCGTCCAAGAGACCCAGTACTTC.

The chain employs TRBV28 and TRBJ2-2; possible D gene TRBD1, 5 bases. The CDR3 loop spans 15 amino acids. CDR1 MDHEN and CDR2 SYDVKM come from the germline V gene. The V gene lost 0 bases and the J gene lost 5 bases, with 10 bases spanning the gap. The CDR3 DNA reads TGTGCCAGCAGTTTATGGTCCAGGGCTACCGGGGAGCTGTTTTTT. Protein product: CASSLWSRATGELFF.

The chain links TRBV2 to TRBJ2-7; 8 nucleotides agree with TRBD1. The CDR3 consists of 14 residues. V gave up 5 bases and J gave up 2 bases; unmatched junction bases: 5. Germline assignment: CDR1 SNHLY and CDR2 FYNNEI. CDR3 sequence reads: CASSRDRHTYEQYF. The CDR3 nucleotides read TGTGCCAGCAGTCGGGACAGGCACACCTACGAGCAGTACTTC.

The CDR3 loop reads CAITHSPLNSPLHF. CDR3 bases: TGTGCCATCACCCATAGCCCCCTTAATTCACCCCTCCACTTT. The chain recombines TRBV10-3 with TRBJ1-6, with unresolved D. The V gene lost 7 bases and the J gene lost 6 bases, with 13 bases spanning the gap. Germline assignment: CDR1 ENHRY and CDR2 SYGVKD. This CDR3 spans 14 amino acids.

CDR3 coding DNA: TGTGCCAGCAGCAACCAGGGACAGGGGAGAGGTTACGAGCAGTACTTC. Amino acids: CASSNQGQGRGYEQYF. V gene TRBV21-1 combines with J gene TRBJ2-7; the table's D call, TRBD1, has no DNA check behind it. TRBV21-1 is flagged as a pseudogene. This CDR3 region has 16 residues.

The chain employs TRBV6-5 and TRBJ1-1; D might be TRBD1 (5 bases). The CDR3 loop spans 14 amino acids. Trimming left V 6 bases short and J 4 bases short, with 15 bases between. The germline V gene encodes CDR1 MNHEY and CDR2 SVGAGI. CDR3: CASSLTEVSTEAFF. CDR3 bases: TGTGCCAGCAGCCTGACAGAGGTGAGCACTGAAGCTTTCTTT.

This chain links TRBV11-1 with TRBJ2-3, with D uncertain. The CDR3 covers 16 residues. With 2 bases removed from V and 0 bases from J, the gap between germline ends came to 12 bases. Germline loops: CDR1 SGHAT, CDR2 FQDESV (reference sequence). CDR3 sequence (DNA): TGTGCCAGCAGCTTATCGCCAGTCGCTAGCACAGATACGCAGTATTTT. As protein: CASSLSPVASTDTQYF.

The rearrangement joins TRBV15 to TRBJ2-5; 10 positions match TRBD1. CDR1 LNHNV and CDR2 YYDKDF come from the germline V gene (reference sequence). Trimming cost V 3 bases and J 5 bases; bases outside gene matches: 15. CDR3 size: 18 residues. The CDR3 spells CATSRIPPGQGTGETQYF. The DNA for the CDR3 is TGTGCCACCAGCAGGATCCCACCGGGACAGGGGACGGGGGAGACCCAGTACTTC.

Note on this clone: This same CDR3 is encoded by further DNA sequences in the sample. The CDR3, as DNA: TGCGCCAGCAGCTTGGGGCAGAGCACAGATACGCAGTATTTT. This translates into CASSLGQSTDTQYF. The genes are TRBV5-1 and TRBJ2-3; unclear D gene. Per germline, CDR1 SGHRS and CDR2 YFSETQ. V gave up 0 bases and J gave up 0 bases, with 5 bases separating them. This CDR3 has 14 amino acids.

This clone has a handful of counts. The CDR3 sequence is CASSVYAGSSGELFF. Here the CDR3 DNA reads TGTGCCAGCAGCGTATACGCGGGGTCGAGCGGGGAGCTGTTTTTT. This chain uses TRBV9 with TRBJ2-2; TRBD2 is a possible D gene (6 bases). CDR1 is SGDLS and CDR2 is YYNGEE in the germline V gene. V lost 1 base and J lost 7, with 14 bases in between. The CDR3 covers 15 residues.

The rearrangement links TRBV29-1 to TRBJ1-2; D ambiguous. The CDR3 runs to 11 residues. Germline CDR1 reads SQVTM; CDR2 reads ANQGSEA. Trimming stripped 4 bases from V and 8 bases from J, with 11 bases between. The CDR3 is CSVARGRGYTF. CDR3 DNA sequence: TGCAGCGTTGCCCGGGGAAGGGGCTACACCTTC.

The chain combines TRBV3-1 (or the pseudogene TRBV3-2) with TRBJ2-1, with D perhaps matching TRBD2 (6 bases). This CDR3 region has 16 residues. Trimming shortened V by 0 bases and J by 5 bases, and 14 bases separated the two germline ends. From germline, CDR1 is LGHDT and CDR2 YNNKEL (reference sequence). The CDR3 DNA reads as TGTGCCAGCAGCCAAGATCGGCCCCGCGGGGACAATGAGCAGTTCTTC. This encodes CASSQDRPRGDNEQFF.

V usage is TRBV11-2 and J usage is TRBJ2-3; 7 bases match TRBD2. J gave up 1 base and V 4 bases, and 5 bases lay outside the gene matches. The germline gives CDR1 SGHAT, CDR2 FQNNGV. The CDR3 consists of 15 residues. CDR3 sequence reads: CASSSVRGGTDTQYF. Here the CDR3 DNA reads TGTGCCAGCAGCTCGGTCCGGGGGGGCACAGATACGCAGTATTTT.

The chain couples TRBV7-6 to TRBJ1-4; 7 bases agree with TRBD1. The J segment lost 8 bases and the V segment lost 6 bases, leaving 6 bases of the junction unmatched. The CDR3 consists of 13 residues. Germline V lookup: CDR1 SGHVS, CDR2 FNYEAQ. Here the CDR3 DNA reads TGTGCCAGCAGACAGACGACAGGGGAAAAACTGTTTTTT. Its protein is CASRQTTGEKLFF.

The J gene is TRBJ1-5, the V gene TRBV11-2; 11 bases are shared with TRBD1. Germline V gene lookup returns CDR1 SGHAT and CDR2 FQNNGV. The CDR3 runs 17 residues. After removal of 5 bases from V and 4 bases from J, the junction contained 10 bases not matched to a gene. CDR3 protein: CASSQTGTGGGNQPQHF. CDR3 DNA sequence: TGTGCCAGCAGCCAGACCGGGACAGGGGGAGGGAATCAGCCCCAGCATTTT.